The present TCR beta chain was sequenced within a study of human T cells and chemical hapten exposure. General study points: No change in TCRs above 1 in 1000 frequency was produced by DPC sensitization. There was a positive correlation between PT1 expanded TCR counts and patch test score.

Single cDNA molecules in the library carried unique molecular identifiers attached during preparation. TCRdb itself ran the RACE reads through MiXCR, one entry per CDR3 protein. The table lists about 190,000 distinct CDR3 sequences, 24% of them singletons. Germline V gene data show CDR1 as MGHDK and CDR2 as SYGVNS. Losses at the gene ends were 1 base for V and 5 bases for J; bases not matched to a gene: 5. The CDR3 has 16 amino acids. This clonotype was recorded a few times. What it binds is unknown. Sample time point: patch test 3, about 24 weeks after DPC sensitization. Treatment specified: therapeutic diphenylcyclopropenone sensitization with weekly scalp DPC. Whole blood, unfractionated, served as the material for total RNA extraction.

The V call is TRBV25-1, the J call TRBJ2-2, with 9 bases lining up with TRBD2. The sample here was whole blood, taken in connection with sensitization to the hapten diphenylcyclopropenone (DPC). The sequence was obtained from a middle-aged woman with alopecia areata. Some clones in this sample may be carry-over from other donors' samples. This CDR3 reads CASSELSLAGTGELFF. The CDR3 DNA is TGTGCCAGCAGTGAATTAAGCCTAGCGGGAACCGGGGAGCTGTTTTTT.